These T cell receptor beta chains were read from a single sample in a study of graft-versus-host responses after intestinal transplantation. Repertoires were generated with immunoSEQ multiplex PCR, while TCRdb's copy carries only in-frame clones and drops some. The sample has approximately 58,000 clones; approximately 90% are singletons. Sequencing was performed on PBMCs, taken 26 days after transplant. Receptors originate from a human patient who received an intestinal transplant, so some T cells may come from the graft donor. The CDR3 runs from the conserved cysteine through the conserved F or W. D genes are given only for firm matches. Clone size is not always given. Where it is, it says once, few, many or a class for expanded clones.

size: once
J: TRBJ2-1
D: -
V: TRBV10-1
CDR3: CASSEAAGSYNEQFF
DNA: TGCGCCAGCAGTGAAGCTGCGGGCTCCTACAATGAGCAGTTCTTC

size: once
J: TRBJ1-3
D: -
V: TRBV15
CDR3: CATSRDKIAGNTIYF
DNA: TGTGCCACCAGCAGAGATAAAATAGCTGGAAACACCATATATTTT

size: -
J: TRBJ2-3
D: -
V: TRBV19
CDR3: CASSIAQYGDTQYF
DNA: TGTGCCAGTAGTATCGCACAGTATGGAGATACGCAGTATTTT

size: -
J: TRBJ1-5
D: -
V: TRBV2
CDR3: CASSDYLGSNQPQHF
DNA: TGTGCCAGCAGTGACTACTTGGGCAGCAATCAGCCCCAGCATTTT

size: -
J: TRBJ2-7
D: TRBD2
V: TRBV7-9
CDR3: CASSYGLAGRPYEQYF
DNA: TGTGCCAGCAGCTATGGACTAGCGGGGCGTCCTTACGAGCAGTACTTC

size: -
J: TRBJ2-1
D: TRBD2
V: TRBV27
CDR3: CASSLYFGGGYNEQFF
DNA: TGTGCCAGCAGTTTATACTTCGGGGGGGGGTACAATGAGCAGTTCTTC

size: -
J: TRBJ2-7
D: -
V: TRBV5-1
CDR3: CASSLWTGGAYEQYF
DNA: TGCGCCAGCAGCCTGTGGACAGGAGGGGCCTACGAGCAGTACTTC

size: -
J: TRBJ2-3
D: TRBD1
V: TRBV28
CDR3: CATSNRDRDDTQYF
DNA: TGTGCCACTTCCAACCGGGACAGAGATGATACGCAGTATTTT

size: -
J: TRBJ1-2
D: -
V: TRBV7-9
CDR3: CASSLGQGGYTF
DNA: TGTGCCAGCAGCTTAGGGCAGGGCGGCTACACCTTC

size: few
J: TRBJ1-2
D: TRBD1
V: TRBV6-6
CDR3: CASTDRANGYTF
DNA: TGTGCCAGCACTGACAGGGCGAATGGCTACACCTTC

size: -
J: TRBJ2-1
D: TRBD1
V: TRBV7-6
CDR3: CASSGTGNYNEQFF
DNA: TGTGCCAGCAGTGGGACAGGGAACTACAATGAGCAGTTCTTC

size: -
J: TRBJ2-1
D: -
V: TRBV4-3
CDR3: CASSQDRAVGGPNEQFF
DNA: TGCGCCAGCAGCCAAGATCGTGCGGTGGGGGGGCCGAATGAGCAGTTCTTC

size: -
J: TRBJ2-5
D: -
V: TRBV6-1
CDR3: CASSDGGRETQYF
DNA: TGTGCCAGCAGTGACGGGGGTCGTGAGACCCAGTACTTC

size: -
J: TRBJ1-2
D: -
V: TRBV5-4
CDR3: CASSPGTGENYGYTF
DNA: TGTGCCAGCAGCCCCGGTACAGGTGAAAACTATGGCTACACCTTC

size: once
J: TRBJ2-7
D: TRBD2
V: TRBV4-2
CDR3: CASSQDTLTSGFSYEQYF
DNA: TGTGCCAGCAGCCAAGATACTTTGACTAGCGGTTTCTCCTACGAGCAGTACTTC

size: -
J: TRBJ2-3
D: TRBD2
V: TRBV5-6
CDR3: CASSFPPRASGGSGDTQYF
DNA: TGTGCCAGCAGCTTCCCCCCCAGGGCTAGCGGGGGCAGTGGTGATACGCAGTATTTT

size: -
J: TRBJ1-1
D: -
V: TRBV5-6
CDR3: CASSNRGGGAEAFF
DNA: TGTGCCAGCAGCAACCGCGGGGGGGGCGCTGAAGCTTTCTTT

size: few
J: TRBJ2-7
D: -
V: TRBV5-5
CDR3: CASSSDIPYEQYF
DNA: TGTGCCAGCAGCTCCGACATACCCTACGAGCAGTACTTC

size: -
J: TRBJ2-7
D: TRBD1
V: TRBV4-1
CDR3: CASSHPDRGGYEQYF
DNA: TGCGCCAGCAGCCACCCGGACAGGGGCGGCTACGAGCAGTACTTC

size: -
J: TRBJ2-1
D: -
V: TRBV28
CDR3: CASSLWASASYNEQFF
DNA: TGTGCCAGCAGTTTATGGGCTAGCGCCTCCTACAATGAGCAGTTCTTC

size: once
J: TRBJ1-2
D: TRBD1
V: TRBV2
CDR3: CASSLQGADGYTF
DNA: TGTGCCAGCAGTCTGCAGGGGGCAGATGGCTACACCTTC

size: -
J: TRBJ2-5
D: TRBD2
V: TRBV7-8
CDR3: CASSWVAGVQETQYF
DNA: TGTGCCAGCAGCTGGGTAGCGGGGGTCCAAGAGACCCAGTACTTC

size: -
J: TRBJ1-1
D: TRBD1
V: TRBV5-1
CDR3: CASSFGTGVLNTEAFF
DNA: TGCGCCAGCAGCTTTGGAACAGGGGTACTGAACACTGAAGCTTTCTTT

size: -
J: TRBJ2-3
D: -
V: TRBV6-1
CDR3: CASSEGLITDTQYF
DNA: TGTGCCAGCAGTGAGGGGCTAATCACAGATACGCAGTATTTT

size: -
J: TRBJ1-3
D: TRBD1
V: TRBV28
CDR3: CASSSPRTGGDTIYF
DNA: TGTGCCAGCAGTTCCCCCCGGACAGGGGGGGACACCATATATTTT

size: -
J: TRBJ1-6
D: -
V: TRBV29-1
CDR3: CSVQEDSYNSPLHF
DNA: TGCAGCGTTCAGGAAGACAGTTATAATTCACCCCTCCACTTT

size: -
J: TRBJ2-7
D: TRBD1
V: TRBV7-3
CDR3: CASSSTGGGEQYF
DNA: TGTGCCAGCAGCTCTACAGGGGGCGGCGAGCAGTACTTC

size: -
J: TRBJ2-5
D: -
V: TRBV14
CDR3: CASSQGRGTQYF
DNA: TGTGCCAGCAGCCAAGGACGGGGGACCCAGTACTTC

size: -
J: TRBJ1-3
D: TRBD1
V: TRBV13
CDR3: CASSTWRDRSSGNTIYF
DNA: TGTGCCAGCAGCACCTGGAGGGACAGGAGCTCTGGAAACACCATATATTTT

size: -
J: TRBJ1-1
D: -
V: TRBV2
CDR3: CASSGRGGNTEAFF
DNA: TGTGCCAGCTCGGGGAGGGGGGGAAACACTGAAGCTTTCTTT

size: -
J: TRBJ2-3
D: TRBD2
V: TRBV5-1
CDR3: CASSEREGADTQYF
DNA: TGCGCCAGCAGCGAACGGGAGGGTGCAGATACGCAGTATTTT

size: once
J: TRBJ2-1
D: TRBD2
V: TRBV6-1
CDR3: CASTAASGGLEQFF
DNA: TGTGCCAGCACCGCAGCAAGCGGGGGGCTTGAGCAGTTCTTC

size: -
J: TRBJ2-7
D: -
V: TRBV13
CDR3: CASSLGGGDGSYEQYF
DNA: TGTGCCAGCAGCCTAGGGGGGGGAGACGGTTCCTACGAGCAGTACTTC

size: once
J: TRBJ2-3
D: TRBD1
V: TRBV6-9
CDR3: CASSSGQGAPDTQYF
DNA: TGTGCCAGCAGTTCAGGACAGGGGGCGCCAGATACGCAGTATTTT

size: -
J: TRBJ1-5
D: -
V: TRBV27
CDR3: CASSFSGSGNQPQHF
DNA: TGTGCCAGCAGTTTTTCGGGGTCCGGCAATCAGCCCCAGCATTTT

size: -
J: TRBJ1-2
D: -
V: TRBV27
CDR3: CASSPGGGYGYTF
DNA: TGTGCCAGCAGTCCGGGCGGGGGCTATGGCTACACCTTC

size: -
J: TRBJ1-2
D: -
V: TRBV7-6
CDR3: CASSPQPSNYGYTF
DNA: TGTGCCAGCAGCCCACAACCATCTAACTATGGCTACACCTTC

size: -
J: TRBJ2-3
D: TRBD2
V: TRBV25-1
CDR3: CASSDAGVNTDTQYF
DNA: TGTGCCAGCAGTGACGCGGGAGTCAACACAGATACGCAGTATTTT

size: -
J: TRBJ1-2
D: -
V: TRBV15
CDR3: CATSRSIDYGYTF
DNA: TGTGCCACCAGCAGGTCTATTGACTATGGCTACACCTTC

size: -
J: TRBJ1-1
D: TRBD1
V: TRBV25-1
CDR3: CASSDTGAMNTEAFF
DNA: TGTGCCAGCAGTGACACAGGGGCGATGAACACTGAAGCTTTCTTT

size: -
J: TRBJ1-4
D: -
V: TRBV4-1
CDR3: CASSGDGKPTINEKLFF
DNA: TGCGCCAGCAGCGGAGACGGAAAACCAACTATTAATGAAAAACTGTTTTTT

size: -
J: TRBJ2-7
D: TRBD1
V: TRBV6-1
CDR3: CASSEAQGSSYEQYF
DNA: TGTGCCAGCAGTGAAGCACAGGGGAGCTCCTACGAGCAGTACTTC

size: few
J: TRBJ1-5
D: TRBD1
V: TRBV19
CDR3: CASSKYGDREIFAQPQHF
DNA: TGTGCCAGTAGTAAGTACGGAGACAGGGAAATTTTCGCTCAGCCCCAGCATTTT

size: -
J: TRBJ1-5
D: -
V: TRBV6-5
CDR3: CASKRAHSNQPQHF
DNA: TGTGCCAGCAAGAGGGCCCATAGCAATCAGCCCCAGCATTTT

size: -
J: TRBJ2-1
D: TRBD1
V: TRBV7-6
CDR3: CASAVFPGQGHNEQFF
DNA: TGTGCCAGCGCAGTTTTCCCGGGACAGGGCCACAATGAGCAGTTCTTC

size: -
J: TRBJ2-5
D: -
V: TRBV4-1
CDR3: CASSQARRDPQETQYF
DNA: TGCGCCAGCAGCCAAGCCAGGCGGGACCCTCAAGAGACCCAGTACTTC

size: -
J: TRBJ1-2
D: TRBD1
V: TRBV6-1
CDR3: CASSEWDRGGYTF
DNA: TGTGCCAGCAGTGAATGGGACAGAGGAGGCTACACCTTC

size: once
J: TRBJ2-1
D: -
V: TRBV9
CDR3: CASSEQVSSYNEQFF
DNA: TGTGCCAGCAGCGAACAGGTTTCTTCCTACAATGAGCAGTTCTTC

size: -
J: TRBJ1-6
D: -
V: TRBV5-5
CDR3: CASSLVEGTSPLHF
DNA: TGTGCCAGCAGCTTGGTGGAGGGAACCTCACCCCTCCACTTT

size: -
J: TRBJ1-6
D: -
V: TRBV5-6
CDR3: CASEQDKNNSPLHF
DNA: TGTGCCAGCGAACAGGACAAGAATAATTCACCCCTCCACTTT

size: -
J: TRBJ2-1
D: -
V: TRBV27
CDR3: CASSFTGQYNEQFF
DNA: TGTGCCAGCAGTTTTACAGGGCAGTATAATGAGCAGTTCTTC

size: -
J: TRBJ1-5
D: TRBD1
V: TRBV28
CDR3: CASSLLGLGQGGGRRNQPQHF
DNA: TGTGCCAGCAGTTTATTGGGTTTGGGACAGGGGGGAGGGCGTCGTAATCAGCCCCAGCATTTT

size: -
J: TRBJ2-1
D: TRBD2
V: TRBV14
CDR3: CASSQGSGLAVYNEQFF
DNA: TGTGCCAGCAGCCAAGGGTCGGGACTAGCGGTGTACAATGAGCAGTTCTTC